This is a list of T cell receptor beta chains from one sample in a study of beta chain features in type 1 diabetes. Profiled with immunoSEQ multiplex PCR; TCRdb holds only in-frame clones, not every one. The table has 350,000 to 400,000 clones, roughly an eighth seen once. Material for sequencing was naive CD4+ T cells from blood. The receptor set was obtained from a woman younger than 35 with type 1 diabetes. Each CDR3 is given with its conserved first and last residue. D genes are given only for firm matches. Size values are once, few and many counts, or a class for expanded clones, and some rows have none.

>TRBJ2-5|few|.|TRBV25-1
TGTGCCAGCAGTGGACCGGGTGTAGAGACCCAGTACTTC
CASSGPGVETQYF
>TRBJ2-5|few|.|TRBV7-3
TGTGCCAGCAGCTTTCTGGGGGGACGGCTGAACTTC
CASSFLGGRLNF
>TRBJ2-1|.|TRBD1|TRBV4-2
TGTGCCAGCAGCCGACCCGGGACAGAGGATTATGAGCAGTTCTTC
CASSRPGTEDYEQFF
>TRBJ1-2|few|.|TRBV19
TGTGCTGCAGGCCCCTATGGCTACACCTTC
CAAGPYGYTF
>TRBJ2-7|.|.|TRBV6-6
TGTGCCAGCAGTCGTGGACAGTTCCCCTACGAGCAGTACTTC
CASSRGQFPYEQYF
>TRBJ2-1|.|.|TRBV7-3
TGTGCCAGCAGTGGCGGGACGAATGAGCAGTTCTTC
CASSGGTNEQFF
>TRBJ2-1|few|.|TRBV30
TGTGCCTGGAGTGTGAGGTACGAGCAGTTCTTC
CAWSVRYEQFF
>TRBJ2-7|.|.|TRBV28
TGTGCCACCAGGGAGGACAGTTACGAGCAGTACTTC
CATREDSYEQYF
>TRBJ1-1|.|.|TRBV10-3
TGTGCCATCAGTTCCGGGTCGGGAGCTTTCTTT
CAISSGSGAFF
>TRBJ2-7|.|.|TRBV29-1
TGCAGCGTTGCTCTCAGCTACGAGCAGTACTTC
CSVALSYEQYF
>TRBJ2-1|.|.|TRBV28
TGTGCCAGCAGTCCCCAGGGGTTAGGCTACAATGAGCAGTTCTTC
CASSPQGLGYNEQFF